These T cell receptor beta chains were read from a single sample in a study of OX40 agonist ivuxolimab in advanced cancers. The protocol was immunoSEQ multiplex PCR, while the TCRdb copy is restricted to in-frame clones and leaves out a portion. The sample has tens of thousands of clones, 86% seen once. The sequences come from CD4+ or CD8+ T cells sorted from blood, collected in a trial of the OX40 agonist ivuxolimab. The origin of the receptors is an adult with an advanced solid tumor such as melanoma, head and neck, liver or kidney cancer. The CDR3 runs from the conserved cysteine through the conserved F or W. The D gene is left open where the match is weak. Only some rows state a clone size, as once, few, many or a class for expanded clones.

clone size,J gene,D gene,CDR3 length,V gene,CDR3 protein,CDR3 DNA
few,TRBJ1-5,NA,13,TRBV5-4,CASSPGVDQPQHF,TGTGCCAGCAGCCCAGGGGTTGATCAGCCCCAGCATTTT
few,TRBJ1-6,NA,14,TRBV4-2,CASRPGRQNSPLHF,TGTGCCAGCCGACCCGGTAGGCAGAATTCACCCCTCCACTTT
NA,TRBJ2-6,NA,13,TRBV11-1,CASSLPGANVLTF,TGTGCCAGCAGCTTGCCTGGGGCCAACGTCCTGACTTTC
NA,TRBJ2-3,NA,12,TRBV6-4,CASSDRADTQYF,TGTGCCAGCAGTGACAGGGCCGATACGCAGTATTTT
NA,TRBJ1-2,NA,12,TRBV19,CASRLGDYGYTF,TGTGCCAGCCGTTTAGGGGACTATGGCTACACCTTC
NA,TRBJ2-7,NA,11,TRBV10-3,CAISDGYEQYF,TGTGCCATCAGTGATGGCTACGAGCAGTACTTC
NA,TRBJ2-2,TRBD2,16,TRBV5-1,CASSSKSGGGTGELFF,TGCGCCAGCAGCTCGAAGAGCGGGGGGGGCACCGGGGAGCTGTTTTTT
NA,TRBJ2-5,NA,13,TRBV11-3,CASSLVRQETQYF,TGTGCCAGCAGCTTAGTTCGGCAAGAGACCCAGTACTTC
NA,TRBJ2-2,NA,16,TRBV5-1,CASSLDGGSRTGELFF,TGCGCCAGCAGCTTGGATGGGGGTTCGCGCACCGGGGAGCTGTTTTTT
NA,TRBJ2-2,NA,13,TRBV14,CASRSRVYGELFF,TGTGCCAGCAGGTCCAGGGTGTACGGGGAGCTGTTTTTT
NA,TRBJ2-7,TRBD1,16,TRBV5-6,CASSLVYDRGNDEQYF,TGTGCCAGCAGCTTGGTTTACGACAGGGGAAACGACGAGCAGTACTTC
NA,TRBJ1-1,NA,13,TRBV2,CASKQIRNTEAFF,TGTGCCAGCAAACAGATCCGGAACACTGAAGCTTTCTTT
NA,TRBJ2-6,NA,17,TRBV4-3,CASSPTQPSSGANVLTF,TGCGCCAGCAGCCCTACGCAGCCGTCCTCTGGGGCCAACGTCCTGACTTTC
NA,TRBJ2-2,NA,15,TRBV7-7,CASSLARASGGELFF,TGTGCTAGCAGCTTAGCGAGGGCCTCCGGTGGGGAGCTGTTTTTT
NA,TRBJ2-1,NA,12,TRBV6-6,CASTQGGNEQFF,TGTGCCAGCACTCAGGGTGGTAATGAGCAGTTCTTC
NA,TRBJ1-1,NA,14,TRBV15,CATSPTGGDTEAFF,TGTGCCACCAGCCCGACAGGAGGGGACACTGAAGCTTTCTTT
NA,TRBJ2-7,TRBD1,14,TRBV19,CASSVGQGRYEQYF,TGTGCCAGTAGTGTCGGACAGGGACGGTACGAGCAGTACTTC
NA,TRBJ1-1,NA,13,TRBV7-3,CASSLVDRSEAFF,TGTGCCAGCAGCTTAGTAGACCGGAGTGAAGCTTTCTTT
NA,TRBJ2-2,NA,13,TRBV11-3,CASSPGRVGELFF,TGTGCCAGCAGCCCCGGCAGGGTGGGGGAGCTGTTTTTT
NA,TRBJ1-6,TRBD1,13,TRBV2,CASRDSHNSPLHF,TGTGCCAGCCGGGACAGCCATAATTCACCCCTCCACTTT
NA,TRBJ1-5,NA,13,TRBV2,CASKGDSNQPQHF,TGTGCCAGCAAGGGGGACAGCAATCAGCCCCAGCATTTT
NA,TRBJ1-2,NA,14,TRBV6-1,CASRAGGARYGYTF,TGTGCCAGCAGGGCTGGTGGGGCACGCTATGGCTACACCTTC
once,TRBJ2-7,NA,14,TRBV5-8,CASSLKGATYEQYF,TGTGCCAGCAGCTTGAAAGGGGCGACCTACGAGCAGTACTTC
NA,TRBJ1-1,NA,14,TRBV5-1,CASSLEGVDTEAFF,TGCGCCAGCAGCTTGGAGGGGGTAGACACTGAAGCTTTCTTT
NA,TRBJ2-5,NA,13,TRBV5-1,CASSSDSLETQYF,TGCGCCAGCAGCTCGGACAGTTTGGAGACCCAGTACTTC
NA,TRBJ2-6,NA,15,TRBV2,CASSAKGAGANVLTF,TGTGCCAGCAGTGCGAAGGGTGCTGGGGCCAACGTCCTGACTTTC
NA,TRBJ2-6,TRBD1,15,TRBV10-3,CAITGGAGGANVLTF,TGTGCCATCACAGGGGGAGCAGGAGGGGCCAACGTCCTGACTTTC
NA,TRBJ2-7,NA,15,TRBV7-2,CASSLKGDGNYEQYF,TGTGCCAGCAGCTTAAAGGGGGACGGCAACTACGAGCAGTACTTC
once,TRBJ2-2,NA,15,TRBV18,CASSLSWGHTGELFF,TGTGCCAGCTCACTCTCATGGGGCCACACCGGGGAGCTGTTTTTT
few,TRBJ1-1,NA,13,TRBV7-6,CASSLTGKTEAFF,TGTGCCAGCAGCTTAACGGGGAAAACTGAAGCTTTCTTT
NA,TRBJ2-7,NA,13,TRBV30,CAWSENYSGEQYF,TGTGCCTGGAGCGAAAATTACAGCGGAGAGCAGTACTTC
NA,TRBJ2-1,NA,16,TRBV28,CASRTPGYHDRMEQFF,TGTGCCAGCAGGACCCCAGGGTATCATGATAGGATGGAGCAGTTCTTC
NA,TRBJ1-2,TRBD1,15,TRBV10-1,CASSVRWVQGGGYTF,TGCGCCAGCAGTGTCCGATGGGTCCAGGGGGGGGGCTACACCTTC
NA,TRBJ1-3,NA,14,TRBV5-6,CASRPLRSGNTIYF,TGTGCCAGCAGACCGCTGAGATCTGGAAACACCATATATTTT
NA,TRBJ2-5,TRBD2,14,TRBV7-9,CASSPRERGVTQYF,TGTGCCAGCAGCCCGAGGGAGCGGGGGGTGACCCAGTACTTC
NA,TRBJ2-7,NA,15,TRBV4-2,CASSQDIQGTYEQYF,TGTGCCAGCAGCCAAGATATTCAGGGAACTTACGAGCAGTACTTC
NA,TRBJ2-2,TRBD1,15,TRBV5-6,CASRTGQGVTGELFF,TGTGCCAGCAGAACGGGACAGGGGGTAACCGGGGAGCTGTTTTTT
NA,TRBJ1-5,NA,13,TRBV7-8,CASSSTDGQPQHF,TGTGCCAGCAGCTCTACGGATGGTCAGCCCCAGCATTTT